A single sample is the source of the 28 T cell receptor beta chains below, sequenced in a study of metastatic and nonmetastatic thyroid tumors. Treatment of any kind had been given to no patient before thyroid surgery. TCRdb re-called the PCR reads with MiXCR. The sample holds some 84,000 clones, 8% to 9.5% seen once. Sequenced: blood. The receptors here all came from a female donor with papillary thyroid cancer or a benign thyroid nodule (not recorded which). Some clones in this sample may be carry-over from other donors' samples.

With respect to this clone: Since a much larger clone is just one base distant, this may be a read error. The same CDR3 also results from other DNA sequences found in this sample. The V gene is TRBV6-1, the J gene TRBJ1-1; no definite D call. Germline CDR1 is MNHNS and CDR2 is SASEGT. The CDR3 length is 12 residues. CDR3 sequence (DNA): TGTGCCACCAGTGGGCCAAACACTGAAGCTTTCTTT. Translated: CATSGPNTEAFF.

This clone was seen more than once but under ten times. A read error may be the cause here, since a much bigger clone is one base away. V is TRBV15 and J is TRBJ2-1; a possible D gene is TRBD1 (5 bases). CDR1 and CDR2 from the germline V gene are LNHNV and YYDKDF (reference sequence). This CDR3 contains 15 residues. The V end lost 3 bases, the J end lost 0 bases, and 9 bases lay between the germline ends. The CDR3 sequence: CATSSQGNSYNEQFF. The CDR3 nucleotides are TGTGCCACCAGCAGTCAGGGAAACTCCTACAATGAGCAGTTCTTC. Based on the CDR3 plus reference TRBV15 and TRBJ2-1, the full variable domain is DAMVIQNPRYQVTQFGKPVTLSCSQTLNHNVMYWYQQKSSQAPKLLFHYYDKDFNNEADTPDNFQSRRPNTSFCFLDIRSPGLGDTAMYLCATSSQGNSYNEQFFGPGTRLTVL.

This clone appeared a few times. V gene TRBV24-1 combines with J gene TRBJ1-1; 10 nucleotides align to TRBD1. There are 15 residues in the CDR3. Trimming removed 5 bases from V and 1 base from J; junction bases left unmatched: 3. CDR1 and CDR2 from the germline V gene are KGHDR and SFDVKD. The CDR3 reads CATSGGQGRNTEAFF. The CDR3 nucleotides are TGTGCCACCAGTGGGGGACAGGGGCGGAACACTGAAGCTTTCTTT.

About this clone itself: A much larger clone lies one base from this, so it may be a read error. The J gene is TRBJ2-5, the V gene TRBV5-1; 11 bases map to TRBD2. The V and J ends lost 0 bases and 6 bases, in that order; junction bases with no gene match: 7. CDR1 SGHRS and CDR2 YFSETQ come from the germline V gene. This CDR3 has 16 amino acids. CDR3 nucleotides: TGCGCCAGCAGCTTGGGGTCTAGCGGGGGGCCCAAGACCCAGTACTTC. Translated: CASSLGSSGGPKTQYF.

Ten or more counts support this clone. The chain uses TRBV12-3 or TRBV12-4 and TRBJ2-5; 9 positions match TRBD2. The CDR3 totals 14 residues. J gave up 5 bases and V 7 bases, and 8 bases lay outside the gene matches. CDR3 DNA: TGTGCCAGCACCCGCGGGGGGGCCTGGGAGACCCAGTACTTC. Residues: CASTRGGAWETQYF.

This clone was recorded a few times. A much more abundant neighbour one base away suggests this may be a read error. Other DNA sequences in this sample translate to the same CDR3. The J gene is TRBJ1-2, the V gene TRBV29-1; D uncertain. This CDR3 is 14 amino acids long. Germline V gives CDR1 SQVTM, CDR2 ANQGSEA. The V end lost 4 bases, the J end lost 5 bases, and 17 bases lay between the germline ends. The chain's CDR3 is CSVVRESGTYGYTF. In DNA form, the CDR3 reads TGCAGCGTTGTTCGGGAGTCAGGAACTTATGGCTACACCTTC.

Notes on this clone: A much larger clone sits a single nucleotide away, making a read error possible. The V call is TRBV12-3 or TRBV12-4, the J call TRBJ1-1; D is perhaps TRBD1 (6 bases). V was pared by 5 bases and J by 7 bases, with 23 bases between. The CDR3 loop spans 16 amino acids. CDR3 DNA: TGTGCCAGCAGTCCCCCACGGGGGTGGGGGCCGGGTGAAGCTTTCTTT. It translates to CASSPPRGWGPGEAFF.

This sequence joins TRBV6-1 and TRBJ2-5, with 9 bases fitting TRBD2. The CDR3 is 15 residues long. V was pared by 2 bases and J by 5 bases, with 6 bases of the junction left unmatched. Germline values: CDR1 MNHNS, CDR2 SASEGT. The CDR3 is CASSEHSGGAETQYF. The CDR3 nucleotides read TGTGCCAGCAGTGAACATAGCGGGGGAGCCGAGACCCAGTACTTC.

This clone was seen repeatedly, ten times or more. The DNA for the CDR3 is TGCGCCAGCAGCCAGCTACAGGGAAGCGGGGAGCTGTTTTTT. Its translation: CASSQLQGSGELFF. The chain combines TRBV4-1 with TRBJ2-2; a possible D gene is TRBD1 (6 bases). The CDR3 loop spans 14 amino acids. The V end was cut by 3 bases, the J end by 7 bases, with 12 bases between. Germline CDR1 is MGHRA and CDR2 is YSYEKL.

As to this clone: A much larger clone differs by one base, so this may be a read error. The V gene is TRBV11-1, the J gene TRBJ2-1, with 8 nucleotides matching TRBD2. There are 15 residues in the CDR3. Germline V CDR1 and CDR2: SGHAT, FQDESV (reference sequence). The chain's CDR3 is CASSLVAGGPNDQFF. The CDR3 bases are TGTGCCAGCAGCTTAGTTGCGGGGGGACCCAATGATCAGTTCTTC.

This clone appeared many times. The V and J genes are TRBV6-2 or TRBV6-3 and TRBJ2-5, with D perhaps TRBD1 or TRBD2 (6 bases each). The V end lost 6 bases, the J end lost 5 bases, and 16 bases lay between the germline ends. This CDR3 is 14 amino acids long. Germline V gene sequence: CDR1 MNHEY, CDR2 SVGEGT. The CDR3 spells CASRLRQAGETQYF. CDR3 coding DNA: TGTGCCAGCAGACTCCGACAGGCGGGGGAGACCCAGTACTTC.

This clone was detected ten times or more. The V gene is TRBV9, the J gene TRBJ2-7, with 9 bases identical to TRBD2. The V gene's germline CDR1 is SGDLS and CDR2 YYNGEE. The CDR3 runs 14 residues. The trim removed 0 bases at V and 5 bases at J, leaving 3 bases unmatched. The CDR3 DNA follows: TGTGCCAGCAGCGTAGGCGGGGGGGCCGACGAGCAGTACTTC. Amino acids: CASSVGGGADEQYF.

This clone was counted ten times or more. The chain employs TRBV19 and TRBJ2-1; 9 nucleotides align to TRBD2. J was trimmed by 10 bases and V by 7 bases; bases with no gene match: 11. Germline CDR1 is LNHDA and CDR2 is SQIVND (reference sequence). The CDR3 extends over 14 amino acids. Written as DNA, the CDR3 is TGTGCCAGTAATGGGGCGGGGGGGCCTGGGGAGCAGTTCTTC. Encoded protein: CASNGAGGPGEQFF.

This clone was seen a few times. This may stem from a read error, because a much larger clone lies one nucleotide away. The chain recombines TRBV6-1 with TRBJ2-7; D is ambiguous. CDR3 length: 13 amino acids. V was trimmed by 4 bases and J by 2 bases, leaving 9 bases between them. CDR1 is MNHNS and CDR2 is SASEGT in the germline V gene. In nucleotides, the CDR3 is TGTGCCAGCAGTGGCTTCGCGGCCTACGAGCAGTACTTC. As protein: CASSGFAAYEQYF.

This clone appeared many times. The V and J genes are TRBV12-3 or TRBV12-4 and TRBJ1-2; D is uncertain. The length of the CDR3 is 12 residues. Trimming pared 1 base from V and 4 bases from J, leaving 4 bases between. The CDR3 DNA sequence: TGTGCCAGCAGTTTAGGCGCCTATGGCTACACCTTC. Translated: CASSLGAYGYTF.

This clone came up many times. This rearrangement joins TRBV5-1 to TRBJ2-5, with D perhaps given as TRBD1 or TRBD2 (6 bases each). This CDR3 contains 14 residues. Germline V gives CDR1 SGHRS, CDR2 YFSETQ. The V and J ends lost 0 bases and 5 bases respectively, with 11 bases between them. The CDR3 DNA is TGCGCCAGCAGCTTGGTGGGGGGCCACGAGACCCAGTACTTC. Residues: CASSLVGGHETQYF.

In its sample, this clone was seen a few times. The CDR3 protein is CSVGGKGSQPQHF. The CDR3 DNA reads TGCAGTGTGGGAGGAAAGGGTAGTCAGCCCCAGCATTTT. The V and J genes are TRBV20-1 and TRBJ1-5, with D uncertain. The CDR3 is made up of 13 amino acids. Germline CDR1 is DFQATT and CDR2 is SNEGSKA (reference sequence). Trimming pared 7 bases from V and 6 bases from J, leaving 16 bases between.

In its sample, this clone was seen many times. The CDR3 region has the DNA TGTGCCAGCAGCCAAGACTCTAGCGGGGGACACCAAGAGACCCAGTACTTC. The encoded protein is CASSQDSSGGHQETQYF. This chain joins TRBV4-2 and TRBJ2-5, with 10 bases lining up with TRBD2. Germline trimming cut 0 bases from V and 0 bases from J; bases unmatched to any gene: 4. Germline assignment: CDR1 LGHNA and CDR2 YNFKEQ. The CDR3 length is 17 residues.

This clone was picked up many times. The V call is TRBV5-1, the J call TRBJ1-6; maybe TRBD1 (6 bases). Germline V gene lookup returns CDR1 SGHRS and CDR2 YFSETQ. V was clipped by 0 bases and J by 5 bases, with 9 bases between them. CDR3 length equals 15 residues. The CDR3 nucleotides read TGCGCCAGCAGCTTGGGGCAGGGGAATAATTCACCCCTCCACTTT. Translated, it gives CASSLGQGNNSPLHF. The whole variable domain, remainder taken from reference TRBV5-1 and TRBJ1-6, is KAGVTQTPRYLIKTRGQQVTLSCSPISGHRSVSWYQQTPGQGLQFLFEYFSETQRNKGNFPGRFSGRQFSNSRSEMNVSTLELGDSALYLCASSLGQGNNSPLHFGNGTRLTVT.

In its sample, this clone was seen many times. The V gene is TRBV6-1, the J gene TRBJ2-3; the match to TRBD1 covers 10 bases. The V and J ends lost 6 bases and 0 bases, in that order; junction bases with no gene match: 6. The CDR3 totals 16 residues. Germline CDR1 MNHNS, CDR2 SASEGT. CDR3 residues: CASRPGQGSSTDTQYF. CDR3 in DNA: TGTGCCAGCAGACCGGGACAGGGGTCTAGCACAGATACGCAGTATTTT.

This clone was detected many times. V usage is TRBV19 and J usage is TRBJ2-7; no reliable D call. With 5 bases removed from V and 0 bases from J, the gap between germline ends came to 11 bases. CDR3 length equals 14 residues. CDR1 and CDR2 from the germline V gene are LNHDA and SQIVND (reference sequence). CDR3 sequence reads: CASSPRPSSYEQYF. CDR3 coding DNA: TGTGCCAGTAGTCCTCGGCCGAGCTCCTACGAGCAGTACTTC.

There are many counts of this clone. The chain recombines TRBV6-1 with TRBJ2-1, with D tentatively TRBD1 or TRBD2 (5 bases each). The length of the CDR3 is 14 residues. The V gene lost 1 base and the J gene lost 6 bases, with 10 bases spanning the gap. Per the germline V gene, CDR1 is MNHNS and CDR2 is SASEGT. CDR3 nucleotides: TGTGCCAGCAGTGAAGTACAGGAGGTCAATGAGCAGTTCTTC. This codes for CASSEVQEVNEQFF.

This clone was seen ten or more times. The chain is built from TRBV4-2 and TRBJ1-6; a possible D gene is TRBD1 (5 bases). V was clipped by 3 bases and J by 7 bases, with 19 bases between them. Germline-derived CDR1 and CDR2 are LGHNA and YNFKEQ. The CDR3 loop spans 17 amino acids. CDR3 loop: CASSQGYGDLGNSPLHF. The DNA of the CDR3 is TGTGCCAGCAGCCAGGGGTACGGGGACCTGGGGAATTCACCCCTCCACTTT.

This clone was recorded at least ten times. This chain joins TRBV6-1 and TRBJ2-3, with D perhaps matching TRBD1 or TRBD2 (5 bases each). Per the germline V gene, CDR1 is MNHNS and CDR2 is SASEGT. This CDR3 comprises 17 residues. V was pared by 2 bases and J by 0 bases, with 15 bases between. CDR3 region: CASSERYRDPSTDTQYF. For the CDR3, the DNA is TGTGCCAGCAGTGAAAGGTATCGGGACCCAAGCACAGATACGCAGTATTTT.

This clone was counted many times. The chain combines TRBV5-5 with TRBJ2-3, with a weak D call TRBD1 (5 bases). V was pared by 4 bases and J by 0 bases, with 12 bases between. Germline V gives CDR1 SGHKS, CDR2 YYEKEE (reference sequence). This CDR3 is built from 15 residues. The CDR3 loop reads CASSPLGASTDTQYF. The CDR3 DNA follows: TGTGCCAGCAGCCCCCTAGGGGCTAGCACAGATACGCAGTATTTT.

This clone was counted a few times. The same CDR3 is also encoded by other DNA sequences in this sample. This chain uses TRBV30 with TRBJ2-7; 9 bases align to TRBD1. The junction had 5 bases not matched to a gene; V was cut back by 4 bases and J by 4 bases. CDR1 and CDR2 from the germline V gene are GTSNPN and SVGIG (reference sequence). This CDR3 region has 13 residues. This CDR3 is CAWTPGQGYEQYF. The CDR3 DNA sequence: TGTGCCTGGACCCCGGGACAGGGTTACGAGCAGTACTTC.

This clone was detected only a few times. This sequence joins TRBV12-5 and TRBJ2-1; D perhaps matches TRBD2 (5 bases). From germline, CDR1 is LGHNT and CDR2 FRNRAP. The CDR3 runs 18 residues. Trimming removed 0 bases from V and 5 bases from J, with 20 bases in between. CDR3 residues: CASGLVSGGVQSNNEQFF. The CDR3 bases are TGTGCTAGTGGTTTGGTAAGCGGTGGGGTGCAGTCTAACAATGAGCAGTTCTTC.

This clone was detected many times. Other DNA sequences from this sample encode an identical CDR3 as well. The V call is TRBV5-1, the J call TRBJ1-2; D is ambiguous. The CDR3 spans 13 residues. V was shortened by 5 bases and J by 2 bases, with 10 bases between the two germline ends. Germline CDR1 SGHRS, CDR2 YFSETQ. CDR3 in amino acids: CASSFGVNYGYTF. As DNA, the CDR3 is TGCGCCAGCAGTTTCGGAGTGAACTATGGCTACACCTTC.